This T cell receptor beta chain was sequenced for a study of molecular identifiers for immune sequencing clone quantification. V trimming: 4 bases; J trimming: 2 bases; junction bases outside the gene matches: 9. CDR1 and CDR2 from the germline V gene are SGDLS and YYNGEE. The CDR3 covers 18 residues. The sample holds many counts of this clonotype. Isolation of naive CD8 T cells was achieved by sorting on a CD8+CD4-CCR7+CD45RA+ phenotype. TCRdb itself ran the PCR reads through MiXCR, one entry per CDR3 protein. The table has about 40,000 distinct CDR3 sequences, roughly 20% seen once; the top ten hold 5.5% to 7.5%.

V is TRBV9 and J is TRBJ2-5, with TRBD2 matching 15 bases. The specimen was naive CD8+ T cells from blood, with Jurkat cell RNA spiked in. Subset in this sample: FACS-sorted CD8+CD4-CCR7+CD45RA+ naive T cells. The clonotype was recovered from a human donor in good health. Some libraries in this study had Jurkat cell RNA spiked in. This CDR3 is CASSPGLAGGGGQETQYF. The CDR3 coding sequence is TGTGCCAGCAGCCCGGGACTAGCGGGAGGCGGGGGGCAAGAGACCCAGTACTTC. Combining the CDR3 with reference TRBV9 and TRBJ2-5 gives the whole variable domain DSGVTQTPKHLITATGQRVTLRCSPRSGDLSVYWYQQSLDQGLQFLIQYYNGEERAKGNILERFSAQQFPDLHSELNLSSLELGDSALYFCASSPGLAGGGGQETQYFGPGTRLLVL.